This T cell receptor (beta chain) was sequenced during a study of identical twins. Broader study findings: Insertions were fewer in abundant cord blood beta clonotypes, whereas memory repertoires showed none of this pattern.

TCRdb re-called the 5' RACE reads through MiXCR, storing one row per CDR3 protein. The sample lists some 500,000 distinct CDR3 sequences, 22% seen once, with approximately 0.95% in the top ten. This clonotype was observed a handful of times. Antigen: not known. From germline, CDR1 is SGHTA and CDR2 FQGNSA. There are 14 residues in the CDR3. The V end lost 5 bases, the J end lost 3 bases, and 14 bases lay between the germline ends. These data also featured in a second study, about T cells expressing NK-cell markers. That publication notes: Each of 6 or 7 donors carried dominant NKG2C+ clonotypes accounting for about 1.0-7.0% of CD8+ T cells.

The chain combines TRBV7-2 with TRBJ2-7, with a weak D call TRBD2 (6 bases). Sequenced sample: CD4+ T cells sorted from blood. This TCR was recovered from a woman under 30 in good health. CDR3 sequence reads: CASSPRDSYYEQYF. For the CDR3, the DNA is TGTGCCAGCAGCCCCCGGGACTCTTACTACGAGCAGTACTTC.